Listed below are T cell receptor beta chains from one sample, sequenced in a study of blood T cells in healthy people across ages. MiXCR, run by TCRdb on the 5' RACE reads, gives a single entry per CDR3 protein. The data show 550,000 to 650,000 distinct CDR3 sequences, with around 27% seen just once and approximately 4% held by the top ten. These data also featured in a second study, about T cells of mothers and their children.

The sequenced sample consisted of blood. These receptors were obtained from a boy aged 2 to 10 in good health. Both conserved end residues are part of each CDR3. Fields, in order: V gene, D gene, clone size, J gene, CDR3 DNA, CDR3 protein. The D gene is left open where the match is weak. Clone size appears in some rows only: once, few, many, or a class for an expanded clone.

>TRBV5-4|TRBD2|-|TRBJ2-7
TGTGCCAGCAGCTTCCGGGGGGGCGTCTACGAGCAGTACTTC
CASSFRGGVYEQYF
>TRBV7-2|-|-|TRBJ1-1
TGTGCCAGCAGCCCAGACGCCACTGAAGCTTTCTTT
CASSPDATEAFF
>TRBV20-1|-|few|TRBJ2-5
TGCAGTGCTAGTTCCGGACCGTCTAATCCGGAAGAGACCCAGTACTTC
CSASSGPSNPEETQYF
>TRBV6-1|-|-|TRBJ1-2
TGTGCCAGCAACCCACAGGGAATCGGCTATGGCTACACCTTC
CASNPQGIGYGYTF
>TRBV5-6|-|-|TRBJ2-5
TGTGCCAGCAGCCCTACCCCCCGGGGGAACCAAGAGACCCAGTACTTC
CASSPTPRGNQETQYF
>TRBV4-2|-|-|TRBJ2-2
TGTGCCAGCAGCCAAGATCGGGGACCCTCCCGGGAGCTGTTTTTT
CASSQDRGPSRELFF
>TRBV7-9|TRBD1|-|TRBJ1-4
TGTGCCAGCAGCTTTACCCAGGGGGCAGCTAATGAAAAACTGTTTTTT
CASSFTQGAANEKLFF
>TRBV14|TRBD1|-|TRBJ1-6
TGTGCCAGCAGCCAAGATCTCCCAGGGGGTAATTCACCCCTCCACTTT
CASSQDLPGGNSPLHF
>TRBV5-5|-|-|TRBJ2-2
TGTGCCAGCAGCTTGTGGTCGGGAACTAACACCGGGGAGCTGTTTTTT
CASSLWSGTNTGELFF
>TRBV28|-|-|TRBJ2-3
TGTGCCAGCAGCTCTTTTGGGGATACGCCGTATTTT
CASSSFGDTPYF
>TRBV2|-|few|TRBJ2-7
TGTGCCAGCCTCGCCTCAGAGTCACCAGTCGAGCAGTACTTC
CASLASESPVEQYF
>TRBV6-5|-|-|TRBJ1-6
TGTGCCAGCAGTTACTCGGGTGGAGGGGATAATTCACCCCTCCACTTT
CASSYSGGGDNSPLHF
>TRBV4-1|-|few|TRBJ1-1
TGCGCCAGCAGCCAAGATCAACACGGGTCGAACACTGAAGCTTTCTTT
CASSQDQHGSNTEAFF
>TRBV20-1|-|-|TRBJ2-4
TGCAGTGCTAGTCGGGACGTAGTAGCCAAAAACATTCAGTACTTC
CSASRDVVAKNIQYF
>TRBV6-5|-|-|TRBJ1-2
TGTGCCAGCAGTTACTTGCGGGGTGAACTCTATGGCTACACCTTC
CASSYLRGELYGYTF
>TRBV5-1|-|-|TRBJ1-1
TGCGCCAGCAGCTTGGGGTTAACTGAAGCTTTCTTT
CASSLGLTEAFF
>TRBV7-9|-|few|TRBJ1-5
TGTGCCAGCAGCTCCGGCAGGGTAGCGGGACAGCCCCAGCATTTT
CASSSGRVAGQPQHF
>TRBV2|TRBD2|once|TRBJ2-1
TGTGCCAGCAGTCTAAGCGGGGGGGCGTTTGAGCAGTTCTTC
CASSLSGGAFEQFF
>TRBV6-5|TRBD2|few|TRBJ2-1
TGTGCCAGCAGTCCTGCGGGAGGTCGTGAGCAGTTCTTC
CASSPAGGREQFF
>TRBV2|TRBD2|-|TRBJ2-2
TGTGCCAGCAGAGCCTTTTCCGGGACTACAAACACCGGGGAGCTGTTTTTT
CASRAFSGTTNTGELFF
>TRBV12-3/TRBV12-4|-|once|TRBJ2-2
TGTGCCAGCCGTAAAACTACAGGGTACACCGGGGAGCTGTTTTTT
CASRKTTGYTGELFF
>TRBV7-2|TRBD2|few|TRBJ2-5
TGTGCCAGCAGCGCCCTCGGGCGGGAGGGCCAAGAGACCCAGTACTTC
CASSALGREGQETQYF
>TRBV20-1|-|-|TRBJ1-2
TGCAGTGCTAGAGCAGCTAACTATGGCTACACCTTC
CSARAANYGYTF
>TRBV11-2|TRBD2|-|TRBJ2-1
TGTGCCAGCAGCTTAGTACTAGCGGGATATCAAAATGAGCAGTTCTTC
CASSLVLAGYQNEQFF
>TRBV18|-|few|TRBJ1-1
TGTGCCAGCTCACCAGGGGCTAACACTGAAGCTTTCTTT
CASSPGANTEAFF
>TRBV7-9|-|-|TRBJ1-2
TGTGCCAGCACCTTAGGAGCAGTCTGGGGCAACTATGGCTACACCTTC
CASTLGAVWGNYGYTF
>TRBV2|-|-|TRBJ2-6
TGTGCCAGCAGTGAAGGGGTTCGGGGCTCTGGGGCCAACGTCCTGACTTTC
CASSEGVRGSGANVLTF
>TRBV20-1|TRBD2|-|TRBJ2-3
TGCAGTGCTTCTATAGCGGGACCCCGCACAGATACGCAGTATTTT
CSASIAGPRTDTQYF
>TRBV28|TRBD2|-|TRBJ2-3
TGTGCCAGCAGGCCTAGCGGGACCACAGATACGCAGTATTTT
CASRPSGTTDTQYF
>TRBV19|-|once|TRBJ2-6
TGTGCCAGTAGTAACCTGCCCCCTGGGGCCAACGTCCTGACTTTC
CASSNLPPGANVLTF
>TRBV15|TRBD2|few|TRBJ2-1
TGTGCCACCAGCAGAGGTGGAAGCGGGGGGTACAATGAGCAGTTCTTC
CATSRGGSGGYNEQFF
>TRBV3-1|-|few|TRBJ1-5
TGTGCCAGCAGCCACCGAACAGGACAGCCCCAGCATTTT
CASSHRTGQPQHF
>TRBV10-3|-|-|TRBJ2-1
TGTGCCGCAGGAGGGGCCCGGGGAGACAATGAGCAGTTCTTC
CAAGGARGDNEQFF
>TRBV15|-|few|TRBJ1-2
TGTGCCACCACTTATGGGGGTGACTATGGCTACACCTTC
CATTYGGDYGYTF
>TRBV12-3/TRBV12-4|TRBD2|few|TRBJ2-1
TGTGCCAGCAAAACGACTAGCGGGGGCATCGGGGGTGAGTTCTTC
CASKTTSGGIGGEFF
>TRBV5-1|-|many|TRBJ2-5
TGCGCCAGCAGCTTGGGACAGTACCAAGAGACCCAGTACTTC
CASSLGQYQETQYF
>TRBV11-2|TRBD2|-|TRBJ2-1
TGTGCCAGCAGCCCCCGGACTAGCGGAGTCTACAATGAGCAGTTCTTC
CASSPRTSGVYNEQFF
>TRBV7-2|-|-|TRBJ2-3
TGTGCCGGCAGCCCTCGCGAACTTAGCACAGATACGCAGTATTTT
CAGSPRELSTDTQYF
>TRBV7-7|-|-|TRBJ2-3
TGTGCTAGCAGCCCGGGGGCAAGGACAGATACGCAGTATTTT
CASSPGARTDTQYF
>TRBV5-1|-|-|TRBJ2-7
TGCGCCAGCAGCTTGTCGCCGTCAGCCTCCTACGAGCAGTACTTC
CASSLSPSASYEQYF
>TRBV2|TRBD1|-|TRBJ2-7
TGTGCCAGCAGGGACAGGGAGCACGAGCAGTACTTC
CASRDREHEQYF
>TRBV11-2|-|-|TRBJ2-1
TGTGCCAGCAGCTTAAATGCCGTGGGAGAGCAGTTCTTC
CASSLNAVGEQFF
>TRBV3-1|-|-|TRBJ2-2
TGTGCCAGCAGTCATACCAGGCCCACCGGGGAGCTGTTTTTT
CASSHTRPTGELFF
>TRBV7-6|-|-|TRBJ2-7
TGTGCCAGCAGCTTAGAGTCCACCGACTACGAGCAGTACTTC
CASSLESTDYEQYF
>TRBV10-3|TRBD2|-|TRBJ2-3
TGTGCCTCCGGTCCCACCGGGACTAGCGAGCCAGATACGCAGTATTTT
CASGPTGTSEPDTQYF
>TRBV7-2|TRBD2|-|TRBJ2-7
TGTGCCAGCAGCTTAGTTGCTAGCGGGGGCCCCTCCTACGAGCAGTACTTC
CASSLVASGGPSYEQYF
>TRBV10-3|-|-|TRBJ2-1
TGTGCCATCAGTGAGGAGACTAGTGGCGATGAGCAGTTCTTC
CAISEETSGDEQFF
>TRBV6-2/TRBV6-3|TRBD2|-|TRBJ2-3
TGTGCCAGCAGCAAACGGGGACTAGCGGTCACAGATACGCAGTATTTT
CASSKRGLAVTDTQYF
>TRBV2|-|few|TRBJ1-2
TGTGCCAGCAGTGACTGGGCAGGCCCCCACTATGGCTACACCTTC
CASSDWAGPHYGYTF
>TRBV27|TRBD1|-|TRBJ2-7
TGTGCCAGCAGGCCCCTCAATCTGGACAGGGACTACGAGCAGTACTTC
CASRPLNLDRDYEQYF
>TRBV2|-|few|TRBJ2-7
TGTGCCAGTCCAACTCCGGATGGCGAGCAGTACTTC
CASPTPDGEQYF
>TRBV5-1|-|-|TRBJ1-4
TGCGCCAGCAGCTTGGGCTGGACAGCAACTAATGAAATACTGTTTTTT
CASSLGWTATNEILFF
>TRBV29-1|TRBD2|-|TRBJ2-3
TGCAGTGCCCTAGCGGGAGAAAGAGATACGCAGTATTTT
CSALAGERDTQYF
>TRBV6-2/TRBV6-3|-|-|TRBJ2-5
TGTGCCAGCAGTGGAGTCCGCGCCCAGGGCGAGCAGTGCTTC
CASSGVRAQGEQCF
>TRBV27|-|-|TRBJ1-5
TGTGCCAGCAGTTTAGTCGGCGAGAATCAGCCCCAGCATTTT
CASSLVGENQPQHF